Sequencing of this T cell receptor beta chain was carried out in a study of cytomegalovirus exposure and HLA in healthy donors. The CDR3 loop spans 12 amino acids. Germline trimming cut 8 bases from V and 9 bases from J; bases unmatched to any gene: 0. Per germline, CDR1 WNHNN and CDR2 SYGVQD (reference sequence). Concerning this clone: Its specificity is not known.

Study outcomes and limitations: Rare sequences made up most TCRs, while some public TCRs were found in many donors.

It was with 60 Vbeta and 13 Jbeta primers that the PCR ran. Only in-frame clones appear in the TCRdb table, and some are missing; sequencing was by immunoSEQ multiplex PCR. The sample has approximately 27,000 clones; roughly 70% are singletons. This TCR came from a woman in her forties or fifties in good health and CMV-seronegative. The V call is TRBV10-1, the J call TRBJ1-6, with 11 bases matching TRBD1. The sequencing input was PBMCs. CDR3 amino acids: CASGTGGSPLHF. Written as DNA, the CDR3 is TGCGCCAGCGGGACAGGGGGTTCACCCCTCCACTTT.